The 20 T cell receptor beta chains in this list originate from one sample, sequenced in a study of monozygotic twins with inflammatory bowel disease. TCRdb reprocessed the 5' RACE reads; each CDR3 protein has one entry and no DNA is given. The specimen's table records about 330,000 distinct CDR3 sequences. Sequencing used blood. The receptors originated from a human donor with ulcerative colitis or Crohn's disease, or a healthy co-twin of an affected twin (not recorded which).

The chain combines TRBV24-1 with TRBJ1-2. The germline gives CDR1 KGHDR, CDR2 SFDVKD. This CDR3 is built from 14 residues. The CDR3 loop reads CATSDSSHGYGYTF.

The rearrangement uses TRBV6-1 and TRBJ2-1; TCRdb picks TRBD2, but there is no DNA to check that call. CDR1 MNHNS and CDR2 SASEGT come from the germline V gene. The CDR3 is 15 residues long. The CDR3 protein is CATDWGLAGGGEQFF.

The rearrangement joins TRBV6-5 to TRBJ2-3. The CDR3 contains 15 residues. Germline CDR1 MNHEY, CDR2 SVGAGI. The CDR3 sequence: CASSYSGTGTDTQYF.

The chain recombines TRBV27 with TRBJ2-7; TCRdb outputs TRBD1, but without DNA this stays unchecked. Germline lookup yields CDR1 MNHEY and CDR2 SMNVEV (reference sequence). The CDR3 is 15 residues long. CDR3 sequence reads: CASTETGGSSYEQYF.

This chain links TRBV6-5 with TRBJ2-5; the D gene TCRdb calls, TRBD2, cannot be checked with no DNA. This CDR3 contains 16 residues. The germline V gene has CDR1 MNHEY and CDR2 SVGAGI. CDR3 sequence reads: CASSRGTSGPAGTQYF.

The J gene is TRBJ2-3, the V gene TRBV15; TCRdb proposes TRBD1, but this gene call is untestable without DNA. Germline CDR1 and CDR2: LNHNV and YYDKDF (reference sequence). The CDR3 has 15 amino acids. The CDR3 here is CATSRDARSTDTQYF.

This chain links TRBV12-3 or TRBV12-4 with TRBJ1-1; TCRdb lists TRBD1, though no DNA is available to test this call. The CDR3 consists of 12 residues. The CDR3: CASSLQGTEAFF.

This sequence joins TRBV4-1 and TRBJ1-3; TCRdb reports TRBD1, a call that lacks DNA to check it against. CDR3 length equals 15 residues. The germline V gene encodes CDR1 MGHRA and CDR2 YSYEKL. The CDR3 sequence: CASSGRQSSGNTIYF.

The rearrangement uses TRBV27 and TRBJ1-6; TCRdb returns TRBD1, unconfirmable since there is no DNA. Germline V gives CDR1 MNHEY, CDR2 SMNVEV (reference sequence). The CDR3 spans 14 residues. The CDR3 reads CASSSRGRNSPLHF.

This rearrangement joins TRBV12-3 or TRBV12-4 to TRBJ2-1. This CDR3 has 13 residues. This CDR3 is CASSSRLNNEQFF.

V usage is TRBV24-1 and J usage is TRBJ2-1. Per the germline V gene, CDR1 is KGHDR and CDR2 is SFDVKD. The CDR3 contains 13 residues. CDR3 in amino acids: CATTDISVGEQFF.

This chain uses TRBV20-1 with TRBJ2-2; TCRdb names TRBD2, which stays unverified in the absence of DNA. This CDR3 is 20 amino acids long. Germline CDR1 reads DFQATT; CDR2 reads SNEGSKA (reference sequence). CDR3 region: CSARERAETLITLNTGELFF.

V and J are TRBV12-3 or TRBV12-4 and TRBJ2-3. This CDR3 is built from 15 residues. The CDR3 protein is CASSLSGGTTDTQYF.

Here the CDR3 reads CSARGGSDTEAFF. The chain links TRBV20-1 to TRBJ1-1; TCRdb outputs TRBD1, but without DNA this stays unchecked. Germline loops: CDR1 DFQATT, CDR2 SNEGSKA (reference sequence). The CDR3 covers 13 residues.

The chain has TRBV20-1 and TRBJ2-2; with no DNA, the TCRdb D assignment of TRBD1 cannot be verified. This CDR3 has 18 residues. Germline CDR1 and CDR2: DFQATT and SNEGSKA (reference sequence). This CDR3 is CSARILGTGTENTGELFF.

This chain uses TRBV27 with TRBJ2-1. Germline lookup yields CDR1 MNHEY and CDR2 SMNVEV (reference sequence). The CDR3 consists of 11 residues. This CDR3 is CASSFGWFQFF.

The chain carries TRBV2 and TRBJ1-1; there is no DNA to check the TCRdb D call of TRBD1. Germline V gives CDR1 SNHLY, CDR2 FYNNEI. This CDR3 has 14 amino acids. The CDR3 loop reads CASRRTATNTEAFF.

The V call is TRBV5-6, the J call TRBJ2-1; TCRdb picks TRBD2, but there is no DNA to check that call. The CDR3 is made up of 13 amino acids. Germline-derived CDR1 and CDR2 are SGHDT and YYEEEE. CDR3 residues: CASSQTSPNEQFF.

The genes are TRBV11-2 and TRBJ1-4. The length of the CDR3 is 18 residues. Germline V gene lookup returns CDR1 SGHAT and CDR2 FQNNGV. CDR3 region: CASSFEGTNDWVNEKLFF. Based on the CDR3 plus reference TRBV11-2 and TRBJ1-4, the full variable domain is EAGVAQSPRYKIIEKRQSVAFWCNPISGHATLYWYQQILGQGPKLLIQFQNNGVVDDSQLPKDRFSAERLKGVDSTLKIQPAKLEDSAVYLCASSFEGTNDWVNEKLFFGSGTQLSVL.

The gene calls are TRBV20-1 and TRBJ2-1; TCRdb returns TRBD2, unconfirmable since there is no DNA. The CDR3 consists of 16 residues. Germline V CDR1 and CDR2: DFQATT, SNEGSKA (reference sequence). CDR3 sequence: CSAREWRGGGYNEQFF.